These 18 T cell receptor beta chains originate from one sample sequenced in a study of control samples from healthy donors and cancer patients. Here immunoSEQ multiplex PCR was the method, and the copy in TCRdb shows in-frame clones only, minus some. The table has about 150,000 clones, about nine tenths seen once; the top ten hold roughly 5%. The specimen was blood. Receptors were obtained from a man younger than 45 in good health.

The chain combines TRBV27 with TRBJ1-6, with a weak D call TRBD1 (6 bases). V was clipped by 5 bases and J by 6 bases, with 11 bases between them. Germline V lookup: CDR1 MNHEY, CDR2 SMNVEV (reference sequence). This CDR3 has 14 residues. The CDR3 DNA is TGTGCCAGCAGTCTGGGACAAACTAATTCACCCCTCCACTTT. This gives the protein CASSLGQTNSPLHF.

The CDR3 DNA reads as TGTGCCAGCAGTTTAAACGGAGAGTTAGACCACGAGCAGTACTTC. Protein: CASSLNGELDHEQYF. The chain couples TRBV27 to TRBJ2-7; D ambiguous. With 2 bases removed from V and 5 bases from J, the gap between germline ends came to 16 bases. The length of the CDR3 is 15 residues. CDR1 MNHEY and CDR2 SMNVEV come from the germline V gene (reference sequence).

The chain carries TRBV29-1 and TRBJ1-3, with D possibly matching TRBD1 (5 bases). Deletions cut 4 bases from V and 3 bases from J, with 13 bases between. This CDR3 is 14 amino acids long. Looked up from germline, CDR1 is SQVTM and CDR2 is ANQGSEA. CDR3 DNA: TGCAGCGTTGGAGTGGGGCCAGGTGGAAACACCATATATTTT. Its protein product is CSVGVGPGGNTIYF.

The J gene is TRBJ2-7, the V gene TRBV27; D possibly corresponds to TRBD1 (6 bases). The ends were cut back, 1 base at V and 0 bases at J, with 7 bases in the middle. The V gene's germline CDR1 is MNHEY and CDR2 SMNVEV (reference sequence). The CDR3 sequence is 14 residues long. The CDR3 DNA follows: TGTGCCAGCAGTTTATGGGGGCCCTCCTACGAGCAGTACTTC. Translating it yields CASSLWGPSYEQYF.

The chain couples TRBV25-1 to TRBJ1-2, with unresolved D. With 4 bases removed from V and 1 base from J, the gap between germline ends came to 1 base. Germline-derived CDR1 and CDR2 are MGHDK and SYGVNS. The CDR3 spans 11 residues. The CDR3 sequence is CASSVNYGYTF. DNA for the CDR3: TGTGCCAGCAGTGTTAACTATGGCTACACCTTC.

DNA for the CDR3: TGTGCCAGCAGCCAGGGTGGGGGACCCTCCTACGAGCAGTACTTC. Its protein is CASSQGGGPSYEQYF. The chain combines TRBV7-9 with TRBJ2-7, with D perhaps being TRBD1 or TRBD2 (5 bases each). The V end lost 5 bases, the J end lost 0 bases, and 14 bases lay between the germline ends. The CDR3 is 15 amino acids. The germline V gene has CDR1 SEHNR and CDR2 FQNEAQ (reference sequence).

This clone appeared a single time. The chain recombines TRBV9 with TRBJ1-1, with D perhaps matching TRBD1 (5 bases). Trimming took off 0 bases at V and 1 base at J, with 13 bases between the two ends. The germline CDR1 and CDR2 sequences are SGDLS and YYNGEE. The CDR3 has 16 residues. This chain's CDR3 is CASSVVGDSENTEAFF. In DNA form, the CDR3 reads TGTGCCAGCAGCGTAGTCGGGGACTCCGAGAACACTGAAGCTTTCTTT.

This clone turned up a few times. One junction end disagrees with the germline gene, perhaps due to a read error. J is TRBJ2-7 and V is TRBV3-1 (or the pseudogene TRBV3-2); unclear D gene. In germline, CDR1 is LGHDT, CDR2 YNNKEL (reference sequence). The CDR3 extends over 13 amino acids. CDR3 in amino acids: CASSQFWSSEQYF. The CDR3, as DNA: TGTGCCAGCAGCCAATTTTGGTCCTCCGAGCAGTACTTC.

The V call is TRBV4-1, the J call TRBJ2-3; TRBD2 matches at 10 bases. V was pared by 3 bases and J by 3 bases, with 3 bases of the junction left unmatched. Germline CDR1 and CDR2: MGHRA and YSYEKL. This CDR3 contains 15 residues. The DNA for the CDR3 is TGCGCCAGCAGCCAGGGGACTAGCGAAACAGATACGCAGTATTTT. Translated: CASSQGTSETDTQYF.

This sequence joins TRBV5-4 and TRBJ1-5, with unresolved D. Germline CDR1 reads SGHNT; CDR2 reads YYREEE (reference sequence). This CDR3 is 13 amino acids long. Trimming removed 4 bases from V and 3 bases from J, with 8 bases in between. The CDR3 reads CASSRGPNQPQHF. Written as DNA, the CDR3 is TGTGCCAGCAGCCGGGGTCCCAATCAGCCCCAGCATTTT.

CDR3 amino acids: CASSPRGSGYTDTQYF. The DNA for the CDR3 is TGTGCCAGCAGCCCCCGCGGGAGCGGCTACACAGATACGCAGTATTTT. The chain combines TRBV7-3 with TRBJ2-3; 7 bases fit TRBD2. This CDR3 contains 16 residues. CDR1 is SGHTA and CDR2 is FQGTGA in the germline V gene. J was trimmed by 2 bases and V by 5 bases; bases with no gene match: 10.

The chain carries TRBV12-3 or TRBV12-4 and TRBJ2-7; no clear D. With 6 bases removed from V and 2 bases from J, the gap between germline ends came to 8 bases. The CDR3 is 12 residues long. DNA of the CDR3: TGTGCCAGCAGCTCAGACACCTACGAGCAGTACTTC. This translates into CASSSDTYEQYF.

The V call is TRBV30, the J call TRBJ2-7; D is unresolved. CDR1 and CDR2 from the germline V gene are GTSNPN and SVGIG (reference sequence). V gave up 3 bases and J gave up 4 bases, with 10 bases separating them. CDR3 size: 12 residues. The CDR3, as DNA: TGTGCCTGGAGCCCCGGGCAGTACGAGCAGTACTTC. Amino acid sequence: CAWSPGQYEQYF. The entire variable domain, with the rest obtained from reference TRBV30 and TRBJ2-7, is as follows: SQTIHQWPATLVQPVGSPLSLECTVEGTSNPNLYWYRQAAGRGLQLLFYSVGIGQISSEVPQNLSASRPQDRQFILSSKKLLLSDSGFYLCAWSPGQYEQYFGPGTRLTVT.

This clone has just one count. The V gene is TRBV3-1 (or the pseudogene TRBV3-2), the J gene TRBJ2-7; D perhaps matches TRBD1 (6 bases). This CDR3 comprises 13 residues. CDR1 LGHDT and CDR2 YNNKEL come from the germline V gene (reference sequence). The V gene lost 4 bases and the J gene lost 4 bases, with 11 bases spanning the gap. The DNA of the CDR3 is TGTGCCAGCAGCCCAGGGGTAGGATACGAGCAGTACTTC. It encodes CASSPGVGYEQYF.

This clone was observed once. The chain carries TRBV7-9 and TRBJ1-2; no clear D gene. CDR1 and CDR2 from the germline V gene are SEHNR and FQNEAQ (reference sequence). V shed 6 bases and J shed 6 bases, with 17 bases lying between them. This CDR3 has 14 residues. Here the CDR3 DNA reads TGTGCCAGCAGGTCCGGGCCGAATTTGGATGGCTACACCTTC. Translation: CASRSGPNLDGYTF.

V is TRBV24-1 and J is TRBJ2-7, with 7 bases aligning to TRBD1. After removal of 7 bases from V and 3 bases from J, the junction contained 11 bases not matched to a gene. Per the germline V gene, CDR1 is KGHDR and CDR2 is SFDVKD. The CDR3 has 15 residues. The CDR3 is CATSPTGSADYEQYF. Written as DNA, the CDR3 is TGTGCCACCAGCCCGACAGGGAGTGCGGACTACGAGCAGTACTTC.

This clone has only a few counts. The rearrangement uses TRBV2 and TRBJ2-7, with a possible D match to TRBD1 (5 bases). The CDR3 has 13 residues. CDR1 is SNHLY and CDR2 is FYNNEI in the germline V gene. Trimming pared 10 bases from V and 1 base from J, leaving 14 bases between. CDR3 DNA sequence: TGTGCCAAAGGACAAGGGAATTCCTACGAGCAGTACTTC. It translates to CAKGQGNSYEQYF.

The V gene is TRBV27, the J gene TRBJ2-7, with a tentative D call TRBD2 (5 bases). This CDR3 has 15 residues. CDR1 and CDR2 (germline): MNHEY, SMNVEV (reference sequence). V was clipped by 6 bases and J by 0 bases, with 15 bases between them. CDR3 bases: TGTGCCAGCAGCCGCGGAGCGGCGAACTCCTACGAGCAGTACTTC. Translating it yields CASSRGAANSYEQYF.